This T cell receptor beta chain was retrieved from a study of T cell responses to AZD1222 COVID-19 vaccine. Study observations and caveats: Among spike-specific TCRs, nearly half reportedly target unmutated variant regions. Compared with day 0, the breadth and depth of the Spike-specific TCR repertoire rose significantly after two doses of AZD1222. Mapped onto spike, vaccine-associated CD4 TCRs spanned it and were dominant at 160-218 and 743-854. White British ancestry dominated among donors, who included more females, and clonal diversity was possibly underestimated.

Germline V gene lookup returns CDR1 MGHRA and CDR2 YSYEKL. V was clipped by 2 bases and J by 4 bases, with 14 bases between them. The CDR3 runs 15 residues. The protocol was immunoSEQ multiplex PCR, while the TCRdb copy is restricted to in-frame clones and leaves out a portion. Of about 100,000 clones listed, around 91% were seen once; the top ten hold roughly a sixth. This clone has only one observation. Its cognate antigen is unknown. The rearrangement joins TRBV4-1 to TRBJ1-1; no clear D. Material: peripheral blood, obtained on day 0 of AZD1222 vaccination. This clonotype was obtained from an adult in good health. This CDR3 reads CASSQPDRLSTEAFF. The CDR3 bases are TGCGCCAGCAGCCAACCTGACCGACTGTCCACTGAAGCTTTCTTT.